The 24 T cell receptor beta chains listed next were all sequenced from one sample in a study of OX40 agonist ivuxolimab in advanced cancers. TCRdb's table, derived via immunoSEQ multiplex PCR, lists solely in-frame clones and lacks some. There are roughly 91,000 clones in the sample; around nine tenths occur only once, and 0.79% lies in the top ten. The sequencing used CD4+ or CD8+ T cells sorted from blood, collected in a trial of the OX40 agonist ivuxolimab. These receptors originate from an adult with an advanced solid tumor such as melanoma, head and neck, liver or kidney cancer.

About this clone itself: Germline is not matched at one junction end, which may reflect a read error. The chain is built from TRBV7-8 and TRBJ2-7, with 10 bases fitting TRBD1. Germline V gene data show CDR1 as SGHVS and CDR2 as FQNEAQ. This CDR3 contains 16 residues. The CDR3 DNA reads TGTGCCAGCAGCTCTTCCGGGACAGGGGCCGAACCGCCCCTCTTTTTC. It encodes CASSSSGTGAEPPLFF. The full variable domain, completed using reference TRBV7-8 and TRBJ2-7, is GAGVSQSPRYKVAKRGQDVALRCDPISGHVSLFWYQQALGQGPEFLTYFQNEAQLDKSGLPSDRFFAERPEGSVSTLKIQRTQQEDSAVYLCASSSSGTGAEPPLFFGPGTRLTVT.

The chain recombines TRBV5-1 with TRBJ2-5; no firm D call. V lost 0 bases and J lost 1, with 10 bases in between. Germline CDR1 reads SGHRS; CDR2 reads YFSETQ. This CDR3 comprises 15 residues. CDR3 sequence (DNA): TGCGCCAGCAGCTTGGCCACATCCTTCCAAGAGACCCAGTACTTC. Protein: CASSLATSFQETQYF.

This clone came up a few times. This chain links TRBV9 with TRBJ1-1; weak D call: TRBD1 (6 bases). The CDR3 contains 13 residues. Trimming shortened V by 0 bases and J by 5 bases, and 8 bases separated the two germline ends. Germline V gene data show CDR1 as SGDLS and CDR2 as YYNGEE. In DNA, the CDR3 is TGTGCCAGCAGCGTAGAGGGGGTTACTGAAGCTTTCTTT. This codes for CASSVEGVTEAFF.

In this sample, this clone turned up many times. The CDR3 bases are TGTGCCAGCAGTTACTCCGGCGGCATTGGGGGCTACACCTTC. This encodes CASSYSGGIGGYTF. This sequence joins TRBV6-5 and TRBJ1-2; no firm D call. Trimming stripped 0 bases from V and 8 bases from J, with 13 bases between. Germline assignment: CDR1 MNHEY and CDR2 SVGAGI. The CDR3 runs to 14 residues.

The gene calls are TRBV7-2 and TRBJ1-6; D possibly corresponds to TRBD1 (5 bases). CDR1 is SGHTA, CDR2 FQGNSA, per germline. The CDR3 spans 15 residues. Trimming pared 1 base from V and 7 bases from J, leaving 11 bases between. The CDR3 bases are TGTGCCAGCAGCTTAGGACAGTACGGGAATTCACCCCTCCACTTT. This codes for CASSLGQYGNSPLHF.

V usage is TRBV11-1 and J usage is TRBJ1-2; perhaps TRBD1 as D (6 bases). The germline CDR1 and CDR2 sequences are SGHAT and FQDESV (reference sequence). The CDR3 covers 14 residues. The germline V and J ends were trimmed by 1 base and 6 bases, with 12 bases remaining between them. The CDR3: CASSLDWGLNGYTF. The CDR3 bases are TGTGCCAGCAGCTTAGATTGGGGGCTTAATGGCTACACCTTC.

V gene TRBV5-1 combines with J gene TRBJ2-5; TRBD1 aligns across 12 bases. V shed 4 bases, J shed 4 bases, and the junction held 11 bases outside the gene matches. Germline V gives CDR1 SGHRS, CDR2 YFSETQ. The CDR3 extends over 17 amino acids. The CDR3 protein is CASSLGTGGASLETQYF. The CDR3 DNA reads TGCGCCAGCAGCCTCGGGACAGGGGGCGCGTCTTTAGAGACCCAGTACTTC.

The chain joins TRBV6-5 to TRBJ2-3, with TRBD1 matching over 9 bases. Germline CDR1 and CDR2: MNHEY and SVGAGI. V shed 5 bases and J 5 bases; nucleotides not matched to a gene: 8. The CDR3 is 15 residues long. CDR3 protein: CASSGWTGAKDTQYF. CDR3 coding DNA: TGTGCCAGCAGTGGATGGACAGGGGCCAAAGATACGCAGTATTTT.

The J gene is TRBJ2-7, the V gene TRBV28, with D uncertain. The germline gives CDR1 MDHEN, CDR2 SYDVKM. Deletions cut 2 bases from V and 3 bases from J, with 8 bases between. This CDR3 is built from 13 residues. The DNA for the CDR3 is TGTGCCAGCAGTTTAGGCAGCCACTACGAGCAGTACTTC. Translation gives CASSLGSHYEQYF.

This clone has just a few counts. The chain is built from TRBV9 and TRBJ1-3; weak D call: TRBD1 (5 bases). This CDR3 has 14 residues. V was pared by 4 bases and J by 4 bases, with 12 bases between. The V gene's germline CDR1 is SGDLS and CDR2 YYNGEE. The CDR3 loop is CASSPRQTGNTIYF. CDR3 sequence (DNA): TGTGCCAGCAGCCCCAGACAGACCGGAAACACCATATATTTT.

In DNA, the CDR3 is TGTGCCAGCAGCTCGAACCGATTGAGGCTCACCTCCGGCGGGGAGCTGTTTTTT. Translating it yields CASSSNRLRLTSGGELFF. The chain employs TRBV5-6 and TRBJ2-2; unclear D gene. V was cut by 3 bases and J by 7 bases, with 25 bases left in between. CDR1 SGHDT and CDR2 YYEEEE come from the germline V gene. The CDR3 runs 18 residues.

The rearrangement links TRBV18 to TRBJ2-7; D call uncertain. Germline V gene lookup returns CDR1 KGHSH and CDR2 LQKENI. V lost 3 bases and J lost 2, with 11 bases in between. CDR3 length equals 14 residues. The CDR3 sequence: CASSPRTDAYEQYF. The CDR3 nucleotides are TGTGCCAGCTCACCGAGGACCGATGCCTACGAGCAGTACTTC.

This sequence joins TRBV18 and TRBJ1-5, with D perhaps TRBD1 (5 bases). The CDR3 consists of 15 residues. Germline V gives CDR1 KGHSH, CDR2 LQKENI. V lost 2 bases to trimming and J lost 7 bases, with 15 bases between them. CDR3 coding DNA: TGTGCCAGCTCACCAGGGCAGGGTCCCAAGCAGCCCCAGCATTTT. The encoded protein is CASSPGQGPKQPQHF.

V and J are TRBV7-2 and TRBJ2-3; D gene uncertain. In germline, CDR1 is SGHTA, CDR2 FQGNSA. This CDR3 is built from 14 residues. Trimming took off 5 bases at V and 2 bases at J, with 11 bases between the two ends. This chain's CDR3 is CASSRALPTDTQYF. DNA for the CDR3: TGTGCCAGCAGCCGGGCTCTTCCCACAGATACGCAGTATTTT.

The chain employs TRBV7-2 and TRBJ2-7; the D gene is possibly TRBD1 (5 bases). Germline-derived CDR1 and CDR2 are SGHTA and FQGNSA. CDR3 length: 12 amino acids. V lost 9 bases to trimming and J lost 3 bases, with 12 bases between them. The CDR3 region has the DNA TGTGCCAGGAGACAGTCCTACTACGAGCAGTACTTC. Protein product: CARRQSYYEQYF.

The chain carries TRBV4-2 and TRBJ1-5; perhaps TRBD1 as D (5 bases). V lost 1 base to trimming and J lost 7 bases, with 11 bases between them. The CDR3 is 14 residues long. Germline assignment: CDR1 LGHNA and CDR2 YNFKEQ. This CDR3 is CASSQAQGGQPQHF. CDR3 bases: TGTGCCAGCAGCCAAGCTCAGGGCGGGCAGCCCCAGCATTTT.

In DNA, the CDR3 is TGTGCCAGCAGCCAAGTGGCGGGGGGGCTTCTTGGTGAGCAGTTCTTC. Amino acids: CASSQVAGGLLGEQFF. V is TRBV14 and J is TRBJ2-1; TRBD2 matches at 9 bases. This CDR3 has 16 residues. Per the germline V gene, CDR1 is SGHDN and CDR2 is FVKESK. The V gene end was trimmed by 1 base and the J gene end by 9 bases; junction bases not matched to a gene: 10. Using reference TRBV14 and TRBJ2-1 for the parts outside the CDR3, the full variable domain is EAGVTQFPSHSVIEKGQTVTLRCDPISGHDNLYWYRRVMGKEIKFLLHFVKESKQDESGMPNNRFLAERTGGTYSTLKVQPAELEDSGVYFCASSQVAGGLLGEQFFGPGTRLTVL.

This sequence joins TRBV4-3 and TRBJ1-4; D possibly corresponds to TRBD1 (6 bases). This CDR3 has 14 amino acids. Trimming pared 7 bases from V and 7 bases from J, leaving 16 bases between. The germline V gene encodes CDR1 LGHNA and CDR2 YSLEER. The CDR3 protein is CASTPDSQGEKLFF. Here the CDR3 DNA reads TGCGCCAGCACCCCGGACAGTCAAGGTGAAAAACTGTTTTTT.

This clone was found once. The V call is TRBV6-6, the J call TRBJ1-6; TRBD1 is a possible D gene (5 bases). Germline-derived CDR1 and CDR2 are MNHNY and SVGAGI (reference sequence). The V end was cut by 5 bases, the J end by 7 bases, with 12 bases between. There are 14 residues in the CDR3. For the CDR3, the DNA is TGTGCCAGCAGTCCGCCAGGGTTCAATTCACCCCTCCACTTT. This codes for CASSPPGFNSPLHF.

The V gene is TRBV9, the J gene TRBJ2-5; 8 bases map to TRBD2. This CDR3 contains 14 residues. Germline CDR1 reads SGDLS; CDR2 reads YYNGEE. J lost 4 bases, V lost 0 bases, and 2 bases had no gene match. CDR3 residues: CASSVGAGGETQYF. The CDR3 DNA reads as TGTGCCAGCAGCGTAGGGGCGGGGGGAGAGACCCAGTACTTC.

The chain employs TRBV6-5 and TRBJ1-6; no firm D call. The CDR3 consists of 15 residues. Germline loops: CDR1 MNHEY, CDR2 SVGAGI. The V gene lost 2 bases and the J gene lost 0 bases, with 5 bases spanning the gap. CDR3 bases: TGTGCCAGCAGTTACGGCAGCTCCTATAATTCACCCCTCCACTTT. Protein: CASSYGSSYNSPLHF.

This chain joins TRBV19 and TRBJ1-6; D possibly corresponds to TRBD1 (5 bases). The CDR3 consists of 16 residues. Deletions cut 6 bases from V and 8 bases from J, with 20 bases between. Germline CDR1 is LNHDA and CDR2 is SQIVND (reference sequence). The CDR3 loop reads CASRMGHTGTDSPLHF. The CDR3 DNA sequence: TGTGCCAGTAGGATGGGCCACACGGGGACCGATTCACCCCTCCACTTT.

The chain uses TRBV18 and TRBJ2-7; D possibly matches TRBD1 or TRBD2 (5 bases each). This CDR3 has 16 amino acids. Trimming stripped 2 bases from V and 6 bases from J, with 20 bases between. The V gene's germline CDR1 is KGHSH and CDR2 LQKENI. The CDR3 bases are TGTGCCAGCTCACCATTGCTGGGGGACCCACCGCCCGAGCAGTACTTC. It yields the protein CASSPLLGDPPPEQYF.

This clone has just a few counts. This chain uses TRBV7-2 with TRBJ2-7; unclear D gene. The CDR3 covers 14 residues. The V gene's germline CDR1 is SGHTA and CDR2 FQGNSA. V shed 4 bases and J shed 1 base, with 11 bases lying between them. The CDR3 DNA sequence: TGTGCCAGCAGCTCCCCCGCCCAGTCCTACGAGCAGTACTTC. It yields the protein CASSSPAQSYEQYF.